This T cell receptor beta chain was obtained from a study of cytomegalovirus exposure and HLA in healthy donors. Primers included in the PCR were 60 Vbeta and 13 Jbeta primers. TCRdb keeps only in-frame clones here, not all; method: immunoSEQ multiplex PCR. The table lists some 190,000 clones, roughly 75% of them singletons. Germline V gives CDR1 LNHDA, CDR2 SQIVND (reference sequence). The V and J ends lost 9 bases and 8 bases respectively, with 17 bases between them. CDR3 length: 14 amino acids. The sequence was obtained from a woman aged 25 to 39 in good health and CMV-seronegative. This chain uses TRBV19 with TRBJ1-6, with D tentatively TRBD1 (6 bases). The sequencing input was PBMCs. The CDR3 region is CASKDSLRDSPLHF. CDR3 nucleotides: TGTGCCAGCAAGGACAGTCTTCGTGATTCACCCCTCCACTTT.